The TCR beta chain under discussion was sequenced for a study of T cells after yellow fever vaccination. Germline CDR1 is KGHDR and CDR2 is SFDVKD. This CDR3 is built from 15 residues. J was trimmed by 9 bases and V by 4 bases; bases with no gene match: 11. TCRdb reprocessed the 5' RACE reads via MiXCR and lists one record per CDR3 protein. The sample has about 580,000 distinct CDR3 sequences, about a sixth seen once. This clonotype was observed a handful of times. Its antigen remains unidentified. General study results and limits: The booster saw the reappearance of most primary-vaccination clones (around 96% CD4, about 88% CD8).

The starting material was PBMCs, obtained 4 to 5 days after the first yellow fever vaccination. V and J are TRBV24-1 and TRBJ2-1, with 7 bases identical to TRBD2. This receptor was identified in a young man who received the YFV17D yellow fever vaccine. This CDR3 is CATSEAGTTISEQFF. In DNA, the CDR3 is TGTGCCACCAGTGAAGCCGGGACTACCATCAGTGAGCAGTTCTTC.